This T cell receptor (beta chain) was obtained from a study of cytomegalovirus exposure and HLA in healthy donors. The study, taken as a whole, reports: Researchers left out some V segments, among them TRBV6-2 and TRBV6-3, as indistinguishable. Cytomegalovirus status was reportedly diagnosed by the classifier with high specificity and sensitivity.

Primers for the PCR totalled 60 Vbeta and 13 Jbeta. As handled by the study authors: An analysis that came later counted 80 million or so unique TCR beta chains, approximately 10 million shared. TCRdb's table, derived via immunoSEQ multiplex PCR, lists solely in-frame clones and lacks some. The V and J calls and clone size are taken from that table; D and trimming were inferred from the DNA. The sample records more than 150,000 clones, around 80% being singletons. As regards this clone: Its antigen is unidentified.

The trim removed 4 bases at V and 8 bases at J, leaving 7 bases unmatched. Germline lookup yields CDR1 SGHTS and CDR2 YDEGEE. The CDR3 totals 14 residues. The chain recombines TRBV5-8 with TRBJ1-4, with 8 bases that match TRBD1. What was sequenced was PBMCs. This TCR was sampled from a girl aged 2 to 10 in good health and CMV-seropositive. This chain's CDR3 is CASSADRVGEKLFF. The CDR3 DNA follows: TGTGCCAGCAGCGCGGACAGGGTAGGCGAAAAACTGTTTTTT. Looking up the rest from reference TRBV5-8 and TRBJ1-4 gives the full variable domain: EAGVTQSPTHLIKTRGQQATLRCSPISGHTSVYWYQQALGLGLQFLLWYDEGEERNRGNFPPRFSGRQFPNYSSELNVNALELEDSALYLCASSADRVGEKLFFGSGTQLSVL.